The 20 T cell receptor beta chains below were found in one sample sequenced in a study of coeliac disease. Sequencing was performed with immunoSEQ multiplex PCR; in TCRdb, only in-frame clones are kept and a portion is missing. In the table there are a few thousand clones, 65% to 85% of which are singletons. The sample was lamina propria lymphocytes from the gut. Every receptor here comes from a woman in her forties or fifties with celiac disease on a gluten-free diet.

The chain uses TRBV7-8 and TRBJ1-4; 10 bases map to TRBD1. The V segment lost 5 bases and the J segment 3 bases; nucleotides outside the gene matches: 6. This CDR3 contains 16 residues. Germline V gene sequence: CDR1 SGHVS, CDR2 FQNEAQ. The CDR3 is CASSPRDRGSNEKLFF. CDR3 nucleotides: TGTGCCAGCAGCCCACGGGACAGGGGTTCTAATGAAAAACTGTTTTTT. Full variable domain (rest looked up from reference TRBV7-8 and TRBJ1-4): GAGVSQSPRYKVAKRGQDVALRCDPISGHVSLFWYQQALGQGPEFLTYFQNEAQLDKSGLPSDRFFAERPEGSVSTLKIQRTQQEDSAVYLCASSPRDRGSNEKLFFGSGTQLSVL.

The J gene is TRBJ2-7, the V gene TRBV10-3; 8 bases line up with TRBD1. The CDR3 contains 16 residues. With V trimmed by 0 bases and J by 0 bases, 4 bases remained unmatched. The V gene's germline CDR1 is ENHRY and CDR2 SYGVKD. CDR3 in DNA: TGTGCCATCAGTGAGTCGAGGACAGGGAGCTCCTACGAGCAGTACTTC. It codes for CAISESRTGSSYEQYF.

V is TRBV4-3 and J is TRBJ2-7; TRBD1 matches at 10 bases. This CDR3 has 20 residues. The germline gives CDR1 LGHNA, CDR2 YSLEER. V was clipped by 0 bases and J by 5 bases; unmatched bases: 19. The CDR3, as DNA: TGCGCCAGCAGCCAAGACGCTGGGGGACAGGGGAGGCTAGCCCCCAACGAGCAGTACTTC. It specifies CASSQDAGGQGRLAPNEQYF.

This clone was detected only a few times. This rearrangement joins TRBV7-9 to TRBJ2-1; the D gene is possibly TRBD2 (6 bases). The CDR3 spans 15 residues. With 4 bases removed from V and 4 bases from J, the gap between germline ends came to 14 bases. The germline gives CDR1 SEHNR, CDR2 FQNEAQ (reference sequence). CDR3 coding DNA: TGTGCCAGCAGCTCGACTACGGGGGTTTACAATGAGCAGTTCTTC. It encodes CASSSTTGVYNEQFF.

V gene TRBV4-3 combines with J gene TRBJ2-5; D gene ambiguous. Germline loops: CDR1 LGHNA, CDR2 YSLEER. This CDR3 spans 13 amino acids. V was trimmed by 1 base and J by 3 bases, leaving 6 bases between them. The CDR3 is CASSQAEKETQYF. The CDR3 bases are TGCGCCAGCAGCCAAGCCGAGAAAGAGACCCAGTACTTC.

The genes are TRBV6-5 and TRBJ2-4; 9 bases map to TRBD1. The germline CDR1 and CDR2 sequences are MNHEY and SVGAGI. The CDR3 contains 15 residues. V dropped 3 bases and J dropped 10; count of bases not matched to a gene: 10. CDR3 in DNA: TGTGCCAGCAGTTATACGGGACAGGGCGGTTTGATTCAGTACTTC. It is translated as CASSYTGQGGLIQYF.

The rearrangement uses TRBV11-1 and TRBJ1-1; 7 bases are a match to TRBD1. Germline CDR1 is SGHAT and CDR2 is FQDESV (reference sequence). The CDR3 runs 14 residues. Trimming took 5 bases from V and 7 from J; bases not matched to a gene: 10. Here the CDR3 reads CASSTRTGSSEAFF. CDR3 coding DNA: TGTGCCAGCAGCACCCGGACAGGTTCGAGTGAAGCTTTCTTT.

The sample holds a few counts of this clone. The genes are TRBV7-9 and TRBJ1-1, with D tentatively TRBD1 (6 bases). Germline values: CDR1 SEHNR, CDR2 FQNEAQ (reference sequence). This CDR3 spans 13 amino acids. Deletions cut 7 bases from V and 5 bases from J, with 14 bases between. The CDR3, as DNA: TGTGCCAGCAACCAAGGGGGAAGGACTGAAGCTTTCTTT. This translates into CASNQGGRTEAFF.

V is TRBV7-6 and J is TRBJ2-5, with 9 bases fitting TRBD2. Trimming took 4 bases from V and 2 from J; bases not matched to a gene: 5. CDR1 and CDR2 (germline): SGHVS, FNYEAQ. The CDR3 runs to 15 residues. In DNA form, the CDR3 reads TGTGCCAGCAGCTCTAGACTAGCGGCTCAAGAGACCCAGTACTTC. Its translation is CASSSRLAAQETQYF.

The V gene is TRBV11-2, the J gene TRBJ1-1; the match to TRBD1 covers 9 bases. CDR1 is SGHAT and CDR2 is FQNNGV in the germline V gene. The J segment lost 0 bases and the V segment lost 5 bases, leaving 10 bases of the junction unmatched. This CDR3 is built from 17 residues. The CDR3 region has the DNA TGTGCCAGCAGCCCGCATACAGGGGGCCCCATGAACACTGAAGCTTTCTTT. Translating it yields CASSPHTGGPMNTEAFF.

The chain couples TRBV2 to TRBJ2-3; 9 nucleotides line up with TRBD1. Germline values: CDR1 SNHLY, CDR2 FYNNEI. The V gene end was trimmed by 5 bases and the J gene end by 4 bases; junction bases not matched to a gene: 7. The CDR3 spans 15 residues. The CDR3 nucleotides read TGTGCCAGCAGTACCACGGGACAGGGCGCAGATACGCAGTATTTT. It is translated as CASSTTGQGADTQYF.

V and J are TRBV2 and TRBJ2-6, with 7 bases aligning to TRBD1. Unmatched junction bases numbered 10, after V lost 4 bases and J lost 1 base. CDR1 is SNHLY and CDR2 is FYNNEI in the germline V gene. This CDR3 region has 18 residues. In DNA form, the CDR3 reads TGTGCCAGCAGTGTTCCAGCAGGGGGAAATTCTGGGGCCAACGTCCTGACTTTC. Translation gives CASSVPAGGNSGANVLTF.

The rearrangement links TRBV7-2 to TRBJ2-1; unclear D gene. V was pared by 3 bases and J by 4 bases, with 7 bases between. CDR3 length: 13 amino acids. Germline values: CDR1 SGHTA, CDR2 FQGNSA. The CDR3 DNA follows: TGTGCCAGCAGCTTGTCCCAATACAATGAGCAGTTCTTC. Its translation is CASSLSQYNEQFF.

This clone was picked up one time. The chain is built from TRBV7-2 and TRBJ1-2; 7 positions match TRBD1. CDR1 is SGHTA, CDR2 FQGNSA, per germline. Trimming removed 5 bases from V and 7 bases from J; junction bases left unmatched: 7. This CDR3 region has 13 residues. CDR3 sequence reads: CASSQDRVLGYTF. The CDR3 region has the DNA TGTGCCAGCAGCCAAGACAGGGTGCTTGGCTACACCTTC. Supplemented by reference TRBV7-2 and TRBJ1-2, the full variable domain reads GAGVSQSPSNKVTEKGKDVELRCDPISGHTALYWYRQSLGQGLEFLIYFQGNSAPDKSGLPSDRFSAERTGGSVSTLTIQRTQQEDSAVYLCASSQDRVLGYTFGSGTRLTVV.

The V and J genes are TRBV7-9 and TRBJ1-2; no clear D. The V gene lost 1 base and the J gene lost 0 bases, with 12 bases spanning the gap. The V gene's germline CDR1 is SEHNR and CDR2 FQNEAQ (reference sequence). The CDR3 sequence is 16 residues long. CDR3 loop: CASSLGSAVANYGYTF. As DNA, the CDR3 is TGTGCCAGCAGCTTAGGCTCGGCGGTAGCTAACTATGGCTACACCTTC.

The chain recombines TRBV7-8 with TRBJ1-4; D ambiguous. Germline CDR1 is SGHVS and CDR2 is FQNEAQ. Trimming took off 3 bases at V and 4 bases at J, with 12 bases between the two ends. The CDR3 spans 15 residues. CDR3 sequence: CASSFYLMSNEKLFF. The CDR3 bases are TGTGCCAGCAGCTTCTATCTCATGAGTAATGAAAAACTGTTTTTT.

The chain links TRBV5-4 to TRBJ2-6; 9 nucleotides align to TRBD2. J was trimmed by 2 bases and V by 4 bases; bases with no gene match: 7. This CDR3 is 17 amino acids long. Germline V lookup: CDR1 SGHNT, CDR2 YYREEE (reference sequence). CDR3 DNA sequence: TGTGCCAGCAGCACCAAGGCGGGGGGGGCTGGGGCCAACGTCCTGACTTTC. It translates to CASSTKAGGAGANVLTF.

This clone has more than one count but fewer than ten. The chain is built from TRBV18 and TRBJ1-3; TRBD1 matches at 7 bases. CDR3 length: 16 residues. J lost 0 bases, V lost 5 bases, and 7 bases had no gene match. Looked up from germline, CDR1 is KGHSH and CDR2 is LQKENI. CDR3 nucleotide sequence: TGTGCCAGCTCATCTTTACAGGGGAGCTCTGGAAACACCATATATTTT. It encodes CASSSLQGSSGNTIYF.

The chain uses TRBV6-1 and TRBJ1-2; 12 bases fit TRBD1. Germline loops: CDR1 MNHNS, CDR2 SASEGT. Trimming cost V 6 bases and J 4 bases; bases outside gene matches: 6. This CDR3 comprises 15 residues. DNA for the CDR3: TGTGCCAGCAGGGGACAGGGGGCGCGGTCCTATGGCTACACCTTC. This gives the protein CASRGQGARSYGYTF.

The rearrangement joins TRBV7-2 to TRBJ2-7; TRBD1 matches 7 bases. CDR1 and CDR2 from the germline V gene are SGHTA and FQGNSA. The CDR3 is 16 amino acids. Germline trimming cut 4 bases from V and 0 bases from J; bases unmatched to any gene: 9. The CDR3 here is CASSSQTGPPSYEQYF. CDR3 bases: TGTGCCAGCAGCTCACAGACAGGGCCACCCTCCTACGAGCAGTACTTC.